The 13 T cell receptor beta chains presented below share a single source sample, sequenced in a study of cytomegalovirus exposure and HLA in healthy donors. PCR employed 60 Vbeta and 13 Jbeta primers. Sequencing used immunoSEQ multiplex PCR; TCRdb keeps in-frame clones, though not all of them. The table has 50,000 to 70,000 clones, 75% to 85% seen once. Sample: PBMCs. The receptor set was obtained from a middle-aged woman in good health and CMV-seronegative.

J is TRBJ2-4 and V is TRBV7-2, with TRBD1 matching 7 bases. This CDR3 has 13 amino acids. V gave up 5 bases and J gave up 5 bases; unmatched junction bases: 3. Germline lookup yields CDR1 SGHTA and CDR2 FQGNSA. The CDR3, as DNA: TGTGCCAGCAGCCTGGGACAGCAAAACATTCAGTACTTC. Its translation: CASSLGQQNIQYF.

In this sample, this clone turned up a few times. The genes are TRBV5-3 and TRBJ2-7, with D tentatively TRBD1 (5 bases). TRBV5-3 is identified as an open reading frame with a role that is uncertain. Deletions cut 4 bases from V and 2 bases from J, with 10 bases between. The CDR3 is made up of 13 amino acids. The CDR3 spells CARSLDNTYEQYF. The DNA of the CDR3 is TGTGCCAGAAGCCTGGACAATACCTACGAGCAGTACTTC.

The chain recombines TRBV5-1 with TRBJ2-3, with 7 bases lining up with TRBD1. Germline V lookup: CDR1 SGHRS, CDR2 YFSETQ. V lost 3 bases to trimming and J lost 2 bases; unmatched junction nucleotides: 3. CDR3 length: 14 residues. CDR3 bases: TGCGCCAGCAGCTCGGGACAGTTCACAGATACGCAGTATTTT. This codes for CASSSGQFTDTQYF.

The rearrangement joins TRBV19 to TRBJ1-3; D ambiguous. Germline V CDR1 and CDR2: LNHDA, SQIVND (reference sequence). The CDR3 loop spans 15 amino acids. V was clipped by 3 bases and J by 0 bases, with 9 bases between them. CDR3 sequence: CASSISRSSGNTIYF. In DNA, the CDR3 is TGTGCCAGTAGTATCTCGAGGAGCTCTGGAAACACCATATATTTT. The full variable domain, completed using reference TRBV19 and TRBJ1-3, is DGGITQSPKYLFRKEGQNVTLSCEQNLNHDAMYWYRQDPGQGLRLIYYSQIVNDFQKGDIAEGYSVSREKKESFPLTVTSAQKNPTAFYLCASSISRSSGNTIYFGEGSWLTVV.

The rearrangement uses TRBV30 and TRBJ2-3, with 8 bases lining up with TRBD2. The V gene end was trimmed by 5 bases and the J gene end by 1 base; junction bases not matched to a gene: 8. This CDR3 contains 15 residues. Germline lookup yields CDR1 GTSNPN and CDR2 SVGIG (reference sequence). The CDR3: CAWGRAGAGTDTQYF. The CDR3 DNA is TGTGCCTGGGGGCGAGCGGGAGCGGGCACAGATACGCAGTATTTT.

The chain couples TRBV4-2 to TRBJ2-5; 8 nucleotides match TRBD2. The germline V gene has CDR1 LGHNA and CDR2 YNFKEQ. Trimming at V came to 7 bases and at J to 5 bases, leaving 18 bases not matched to a gene. CDR3 length: 17 residues. CDR3 in amino acids: CASTSTILAGGRETQYF. The DNA for the CDR3 is TGTGCCAGCACCTCTACCATACTTGCGGGAGGTCGGGAGACCCAGTACTTC.

This rearrangement joins TRBV11-2 to TRBJ2-7; 7 bases are shared with TRBD2. V trimming: 2 bases; J trimming: 3 bases; junction bases outside the gene matches: 1. The CDR3 contains 13 residues. Germline V lookup: CDR1 SGHAT, CDR2 FQNNGV. The DNA of the CDR3 is TGTGCCAGCAGCTTACCGGGAGGCTACGAGCAGTACTTC. Its translation is CASSLPGGYEQYF.

The sample holds one count of this clone. The chain employs TRBV11-2 and TRBJ2-5, with D possibly being TRBD2 (5 bases). Germline CDR1 is SGHAT and CDR2 is FQNNGV. The CDR3 contains 14 residues. V shed 4 bases and J shed 2 bases, with 11 bases lying between them. Here the CDR3 reads CASSSWTRQETQYF. CDR3 DNA: TGTGCCAGCAGCTCCTGGACTCGACAAGAGACCCAGTACTTC.

In its sample, this clone was seen a few times. This chain uses TRBV5-1 with TRBJ1-2; 7 bases line up with TRBD1. The CDR3 length is 13 residues. V shed 1 base and J 9 bases; nucleotides not matched to a gene: 6. Germline V gene sequence: CDR1 SGHRS, CDR2 YFSETQ. This CDR3 reads CASSLYRGHSYTF. The CDR3 DNA sequence: TGCGCCAGCAGCTTGTATAGGGGGCATAGCTACACCTTC.

CDR3 sequence: CASSPPLGGDIRNPYYF. DNA of the CDR3: TGTGCCAGCAGCCCCCCGTTGGGGGGAGACATTCGCAACCCCTATTACTTC. The chain is built from TRBV7-9 and TRBJ2-5; possible D gene TRBD2, 6 bases. V gave up 5 bases and J gave up 14 bases, with 33 bases separating them. The germline gives CDR1 SEHNR, CDR2 FQNEAQ (reference sequence). CDR3 length: 17 amino acids.

V gene TRBV5-1 combines with J gene TRBJ2-1; 13 bases agree with TRBD2. The CDR3 loop spans 17 amino acids. CDR1 is SGHRS, CDR2 YFSETQ, per germline. Trimming cost V 2 bases and J 2 bases; bases outside gene matches: 4. DNA of the CDR3: TGCGCCAGCAGCTTACCCGGGACTAGCGGGACCTACAATGAGCAGTTCTTC. Amino acids: CASSLPGTSGTYNEQFF.

The V call is TRBV11-2, the J call TRBJ2-7; TRBD2 aligns across 8 bases. With 1 base clipped from V and 3 bases from J, the junction kept 2 bases outside the gene matches. The CDR3 is 14 amino acids. The V gene's germline CDR1 is SGHAT and CDR2 FQNNGV. CDR3 residues: CASSLVTSGYEQYF. The DNA for the CDR3 is TGTGCCAGCAGCTTAGTAACTAGCGGCTACGAGCAGTACTTC.

The chain has TRBV15 and TRBJ1-1; D unresolved. This CDR3 region has 15 residues. Between the trimmed V and J ends, which lost 0 bases and 5 bases, there was a span of 13 bases. Germline assignment: CDR1 LNHNV and CDR2 YYDKDF (reference sequence). CDR3 nucleotides: TGTGCCACCAGCAGAGATCGTCCCGGGGTAACTGAAGCTTTCTTT. Protein product: CATSRDRPGVTEAFF.